What follows describes a single TCR beta chain. This sample is drawn from a study of control samples from healthy donors and cancer patients. The assay was immunoSEQ multiplex PCR, and TCRdb's table has in-frame clones only and misses some. The sample has 63,000 or so clones; approximately 90% are singletons. With 3 bases removed from V and 7 bases from J, the gap between germline ends came to 13 bases. This CDR3 comprises 14 residues. Per the germline V gene, CDR1 is GTSNPN and CDR2 is SVGIG (reference sequence). The source of this sequence is a man aged 55 to 70 with colorectal cancer. Sequenced material: PBMCs. The chain employs TRBV30 and TRBJ1-6; the D is unclear. For the CDR3, the DNA is TGTGCCTGGAGCGCGGGATCATGGAATTCACCCCTCCACTTT. This encodes CAWSAGSWNSPLHF. Complete variable domain (other parts from reference TRBV30 and TRBJ1-6): SQTIHQWPATLVQPVGSPLSLECTVEGTSNPNLYWYRQAAGRGLQLLFYSVGIGQISSEVPQNLSASRPQDRQFILSSKKLLLSDSGFYLCAWSAGSWNSPLHFGNGTRLTVT.